These 26 T cell receptor beta chains were sequenced from one sample in a study of blood T cell repertoires in COVID-19 (dated by TCRdb to between 2020 and 2021). Receptor libraries were prepared by the immunoSEQ multiplex PCR assay. TCRdb obtained this table from immuneACCESS and retained in-frame rearrangements with V and J assigned. These tables miss some clones; where compared with another copy, unresolved V genes account for less than half of the shortfall, and the remainder is unexplained. Present in this sample are around 130,000 clones, roughly 84% of which were seen just once. The ten top clones hold around 3.9% of the sample. Specimen: PBMCs or T cells enriched from blood (not recorded which). These receptor sequences come from a woman aged 30 to 39 who had recovered from COVID-19.

V gene TRBV28 combines with J gene TRBJ2-7, with D uncertain. The germline V gene has CDR1 MDHEN and CDR2 SYDVKM. The CDR3 loop spans 17 amino acids. The V gene lost 6 bases and the J gene lost 3 bases, with 24 bases spanning the gap. CDR3 bases: TGTGCCAGCAGCTCTCTCTTTCAACGCCTAGGCCTCTACGAGCAGTACTTC. Amino acid sequence: CASSSLFQRLGLYEQYF. The full variable domain, rest sourced from reference TRBV28 and TRBJ2-7, is DVKVTQSSRYLVKRTGEKVFLECVQDMDHENMFWYRQDPGLGLRLIYFSYDVKMKEKGDIPEGYSVSREKKERFSLILESASTNQTSMYLCASSSLFQRLGLYEQYFGPGTRLTVT.

The chain combines TRBV14 with TRBJ2-1, with 10 bases that match TRBD2. Unmatched junction bases numbered 13, after V lost 4 bases and J lost 7 bases. CDR3 length: 17 amino acids. From germline, CDR1 is SGHDN and CDR2 FVKESK. DNA of the CDR3: TGTGCCAGCAGCCGTGAAGCGGGAGGGCTACGTGGGAATGAGCAGTTCTTC. This codes for CASSREAGGLRGNEQFF.

The chain recombines TRBV6-1 with TRBJ2-1, with 11 bases aligning to TRBD2. V dropped 4 bases and J dropped 7; count of bases not matched to a gene: 9. Germline CDR1 MNHNS, CDR2 SASEGT. CDR3 length equals 16 residues. The CDR3 protein is CASSGQIAGGRNEQFF. As DNA, the CDR3 is TGTGCCAGCAGTGGCCAGATAGCGGGAGGGAGGAATGAGCAGTTCTTC.

The rearrangement uses TRBV18 and TRBJ2-5; 7 nucleotides agree with TRBD1. CDR1 is KGHSH, CDR2 LQKENI, per germline. V lost 3 bases and J lost 3; bases outside the gene matches: 7. The CDR3 length is 15 residues. Written as DNA, the CDR3 is TGTGCCAGCTCACCCTTTGACAGGGCCAAAGAGACCCAGTACTTC. Protein sequence: CASSPFDRAKETQYF.

The J gene is TRBJ2-7, the V gene TRBV7-2; 7 positions agree with TRBD2. The germline CDR1 and CDR2 sequences are SGHTA and FQGNSA. J lost 6 bases, V lost 7 bases, and 6 bases had no gene match. CDR3 length equals 12 residues. The CDR3 sequence is CASNWGGSEQYF. As DNA, the CDR3 is TGTGCCAGCAATTGGGGGGGTAGCGAGCAGTACTTC.

The rearrangement joins TRBV6-5 to TRBJ1-1; D not resolved. Germline V gene sequence: CDR1 MNHEY, CDR2 SVGAGI. The CDR3 loop spans 11 amino acids. V lost 6 bases to trimming and J lost 3 bases, with 5 bases between them. This CDR3 reads CASRRDTEAFF. DNA of the CDR3: TGTGCCAGCAGGAGGGACACTGAAGCTTTCTTT.

The V call is TRBV3-1 (or the pseudogene TRBV3-2), the J call TRBJ1-4, with 7 bases lining up with TRBD1. Germline V gene data show CDR1 as LGHDT and CDR2 as YNNKEL (reference sequence). V lost 4 bases and J lost 8; bases outside the gene matches: 10. There are 15 residues in the CDR3. This chain's CDR3 is CASSRDRVGKEKLFF. The CDR3 DNA reads as TGTGCCAGCAGCCGAGACAGGGTGGGAAAAGAAAAACTGTTTTTT.

This clone came up once. This chain links TRBV6-4 with TRBJ2-1; 14 bases line up with TRBD2. V lost 4 bases to trimming and J lost 6 bases; unmatched junction nucleotides: 2. Germline-derived CDR1 and CDR2 are MRHNA and SNTAGT. The CDR3 loop spans 15 amino acids. CDR3 coding DNA: TGTGCCAGCAGTGGCGGGACTAGCGGGGGCAATGAGCAGTTCTTC. Amino acids: CASSGGTSGGNEQFF.

The genes are TRBV4-3 and TRBJ2-4; 10 bases are a match to TRBD2. V trimming: 1 base; J trimming: 1 base; junction bases outside the gene matches: 4. From germline, CDR1 is LGHNA and CDR2 YSLEER. CDR3 length: 17 amino acids. In DNA form, the CDR3 reads TGCGCCAGCAGCCAAGGAGCTAGCGGGAGTGCCAAAAACATTCAGTACTTC. Its protein product is CASSQGASGSAKNIQYF.

This clone appeared once. V usage is TRBV4-3 and J usage is TRBJ2-7, with TRBD2 matching 8 bases. The CDR3 consists of 14 residues. The germline V gene has CDR1 LGHNA and CDR2 YSLEER. Trimming removed 2 bases from V and 3 bases from J; junction bases left unmatched: 3. The CDR3 bases are TGCGCCAGCAGCCAAAGCGGGAGAGGCTACGAGCAGTACTTC. Translating gives CASSQSGRGYEQYF.

The genes are TRBV5-1 and TRBJ2-3; a possible D gene is TRBD2 (5 bases). CDR1 and CDR2 from the germline V gene are SGHRS and YFSETQ. The ends were cut back, 0 bases at V and 7 bases at J, with 15 bases in the middle. CDR3 size: 15 residues. This CDR3 reads CASSLGSGPGYTQYF. The CDR3 DNA sequence: TGCGCCAGCAGCTTGGGGAGCGGTCCGGGATATACGCAGTATTTT.

This chain joins TRBV4-2 and TRBJ2-7; TRBD2 matches 7 bases. The J segment lost 4 bases and the V segment lost 5 bases, leaving 8 bases of the junction unmatched. The CDR3 loop spans 14 amino acids. Germline CDR1 LGHNA, CDR2 YNFKEQ. CDR3 residues: CASSGWRESYEQYF. DNA of the CDR3: TGTGCCAGCAGCGGGTGGCGGGAGTCTTACGAGCAGTACTTC.

A note on this clone: Germline and junction disagree at one end, which may indicate a read error. The chain links TRBV5-1 to TRBJ2-7; D is possibly TRBD2 (6 bases). This CDR3 is 15 amino acids long. The germline CDR1 and CDR2 sequences are SGHRS and YFSETQ. The CDR3 sequence is CASSLGLPSPYEQYF. The CDR3 DNA is TGCGCCAGCAGTTTGGGACTCCCATCGCCCTACGAGCAGTACTTC.

The gene calls are TRBV18 and TRBJ2-1, with TRBD2 identical over 8 bases. This CDR3 is 14 amino acids long. CDR1 and CDR2 (germline): KGHSH, LQKENI. V trimming: 3 bases; J trimming: 3 bases; junction bases outside the gene matches: 1. Written as DNA, the CDR3 is TGTGCCAGCTCACCGGGACTAGACTACAATGAGCAGTTCTTC. It encodes CASSPGLDYNEQFF.

This chain joins TRBV28 and TRBJ2-7; 8 bases are shared with TRBD2. The CDR3 extends over 13 amino acids. Germline V gives CDR1 MDHEN, CDR2 SYDVKM. J was trimmed by 2 bases and V by 5 bases; bases with no gene match: 2. For the CDR3, the DNA is TGTGCCAGCAGTACGGGAGGGGCCTACGAGCAGTACTTC. Amino acid sequence: CASSTGGAYEQYF.

This clone turned up a few times. The chain uses TRBV6-4 and TRBJ1-5; TRBD1 agrees at 7 bases. The CDR3 has 14 amino acids. The germline CDR1 and CDR2 sequences are MRHNA and SNTAGT. V was pared by 3 bases and J by 2 bases, with 1 base of the junction left unmatched. The CDR3 sequence: CASSEGGGNQPQHF. The CDR3 region has the DNA TGTGCCAGCAGTGAAGGGGGCGGCAATCAGCCCCAGCATTTT.

This clone was seen once. The chain carries TRBV20-1 and TRBJ2-7; the D is unclear. The germline V and J ends were trimmed by 6 bases and 5 bases, with 11 bases remaining between them. The CDR3 is 11 amino acids. The germline V gene has CDR1 DFQATT and CDR2 SNEGSKA (reference sequence). The CDR3 loop is CSAARSDEQYF. The CDR3 DNA reads as TGCAGTGCGGCCCGATCCGACGAGCAGTACTTC.

This clone appeared a single time. V is TRBV4-2 and J is TRBJ2-7; D is uncertain. V was pared by 0 bases and J by 6 bases, with 9 bases between. Germline CDR1 LGHNA, CDR2 YNFKEQ. The CDR3 runs 13 residues. The CDR3 DNA sequence: TGTGCCAGCAGCCAAGATCAGTCTTCCGAGCAGTACTTC. Its translation: CASSQDQSSEQYF.

This rearrangement joins TRBV6-2 or TRBV6-3 to TRBJ2-4; no clear D gene. This CDR3 region has 13 residues. CDR1 is MNHEY and CDR2 is SVGEGT in the germline V gene. V lost 3 bases and J lost 5, with 8 bases in between. CDR3 region: CASSYHAENIQYF. The CDR3 DNA sequence: TGTGCCAGCAGTTATCACGCGGAAAACATTCAGTACTTC.

CDR3 sequence (DNA): TGCACCAGCAGCCAAGTTTCAGGACACCGCTCTGGGGCCAACGTCCTGACTTTC. This translates into CTSSQVSGHRSGANVLTF. The chain uses TRBV1 and TRBJ2-6; TRBD1 is the table's D call, not checked against the DNA. TRBV1 is classified as a pseudogene. This CDR3 contains 18 residues.

This clone was recorded once. The chain links TRBV28 to TRBJ2-1, with D perhaps matching TRBD1 (5 bases). The CDR3 totals 17 residues. The germline CDR1 and CDR2 sequences are MDHEN and SYDVKM. V gave up 4 bases and J gave up 0 bases, with 16 bases separating them. Written as DNA, the CDR3 is TGTGCCAGCAGTTCTCGGGCAGGGCTCGGCTCCTACAATGAGCAGTTCTTC. It translates to CASSSRAGLGSYNEQFF.

The chain joins TRBV3-1 (or the pseudogene TRBV3-2) to TRBJ2-5; D remains ambiguous. This CDR3 contains 13 residues. With 4 bases removed from V and 3 bases from J, the gap between germline ends came to 9 bases. CDR1 is LGHDT, CDR2 YNNKEL, per germline (reference sequence). This CDR3 reads CASSPSGKETQYF. The CDR3, as DNA: TGTGCCAGCAGCCCCTCGGGTAAAGAGACCCAGTACTTC.

Here the CDR3 DNA reads TGTGCCAGCAGCTTAGGGGGATGGGGCCTGGGGACCGGGGAGCTGTTTTTT. Its protein product is CASSLGGWGLGTGELFF. The rearrangement uses TRBV11-3 and TRBJ2-2, with D possibly TRBD1 on 5 matching bases. Germline-derived CDR1 and CDR2 are SGHNT and YENEEA. This CDR3 spans 17 amino acids. The V end lost 1 base, the J end lost 5 bases, and 17 bases lay between the germline ends.

In this sample, this clone turned up a few times. This chain uses TRBV27 with TRBJ2-1; TRBD2 is a possible D gene (5 bases). Germline V lookup: CDR1 MNHEY, CDR2 SMNVEV (reference sequence). Trimming shortened V by 1 base and J by 3 bases, and 10 bases separated the two germline ends. This CDR3 has 15 residues. This CDR3 is CASSLYRGSYNEQFF. CDR3 in DNA: TGTGCCAGCAGTTTATATCGAGGGAGCTACAATGAGCAGTTCTTC.

This rearrangement joins TRBV5-1 to TRBJ2-3, with 9 positions matching TRBD1. CDR1 and CDR2 from the germline V gene are SGHRS and YFSETQ. The CDR3 loop spans 16 amino acids. V lost 2 bases to trimming and J lost 4 bases; unmatched junction nucleotides: 8. CDR3 region: CASSFGGQGVADTQYF. CDR3 sequence (DNA): TGCGCCAGCAGCTTCGGGGGACAGGGTGTCGCAGATACGCAGTATTTT.

The chain employs TRBV5-4 and TRBJ2-3; 7 bases are shared with TRBD1. Trimming removed 1 base from V and 3 bases from J; junction bases left unmatched: 5. Per the germline V gene, CDR1 is SGHNT and CDR2 is YYREEE (reference sequence). The CDR3 has 15 amino acids. CDR3 sequence: CASSLPRGQTDTQYF. For the CDR3, the DNA is TGTGCCAGCAGCTTGCCAAGGGGGCAGACAGATACGCAGTATTTT.